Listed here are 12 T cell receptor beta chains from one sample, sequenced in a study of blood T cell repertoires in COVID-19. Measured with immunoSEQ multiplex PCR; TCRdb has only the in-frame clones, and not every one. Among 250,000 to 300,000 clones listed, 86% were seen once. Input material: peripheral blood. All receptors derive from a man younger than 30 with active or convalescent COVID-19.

The CDR3 DNA follows: TGTGCCAGCAGTCAGGCCCCAAACTATGGCTACACCTTC. Translated, it gives CASSQAPNYGYTF. The genes are TRBV27 and TRBJ1-2, with D uncertain. V gave up 5 bases and J gave up 2 bases, with 9 bases separating them. From germline, CDR1 is MNHEY and CDR2 SMNVEV (reference sequence). The CDR3 totals 13 residues.

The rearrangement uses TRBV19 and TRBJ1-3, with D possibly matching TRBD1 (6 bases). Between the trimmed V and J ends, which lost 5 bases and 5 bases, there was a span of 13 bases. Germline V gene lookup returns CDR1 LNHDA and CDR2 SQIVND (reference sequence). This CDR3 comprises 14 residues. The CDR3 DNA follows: TGTGCCAGTAGTCCAGGGGACACAAGAAACACCATATATTTT. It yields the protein CASSPGDTRNTIYF.

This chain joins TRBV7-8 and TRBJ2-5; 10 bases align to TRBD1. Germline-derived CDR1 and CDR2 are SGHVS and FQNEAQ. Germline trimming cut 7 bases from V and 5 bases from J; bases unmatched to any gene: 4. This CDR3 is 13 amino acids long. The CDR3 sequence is CASIGTGVETQYF. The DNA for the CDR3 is TGTGCCAGCATCGGGACAGGGGTGGAGACCCAGTACTTC.

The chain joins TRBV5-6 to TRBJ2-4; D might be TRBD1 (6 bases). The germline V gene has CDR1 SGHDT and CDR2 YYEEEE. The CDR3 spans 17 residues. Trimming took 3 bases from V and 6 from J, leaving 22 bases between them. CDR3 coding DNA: TGTGCCAGCAGCTATGGGGGTGTGGGACACGGACTAAACATTCAGTACTTC. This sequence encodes CASSYGGVGHGLNIQYF.

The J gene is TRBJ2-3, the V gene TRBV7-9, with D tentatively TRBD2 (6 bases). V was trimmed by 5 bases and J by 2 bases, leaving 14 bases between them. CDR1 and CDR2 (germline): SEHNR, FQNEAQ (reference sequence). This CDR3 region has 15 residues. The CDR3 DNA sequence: TGTGCCAGCAGCCCATCGGGACTTTACACAGATACGCAGTATTTT. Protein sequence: CASSPSGLYTDTQYF.

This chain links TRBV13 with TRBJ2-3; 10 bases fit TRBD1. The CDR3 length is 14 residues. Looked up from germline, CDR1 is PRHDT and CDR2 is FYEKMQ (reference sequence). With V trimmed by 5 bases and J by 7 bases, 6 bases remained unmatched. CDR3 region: CASSSRQGAYTQYF. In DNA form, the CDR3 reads TGTGCCAGCAGCAGCCGACAGGGGGCCTATACGCAGTATTTT.

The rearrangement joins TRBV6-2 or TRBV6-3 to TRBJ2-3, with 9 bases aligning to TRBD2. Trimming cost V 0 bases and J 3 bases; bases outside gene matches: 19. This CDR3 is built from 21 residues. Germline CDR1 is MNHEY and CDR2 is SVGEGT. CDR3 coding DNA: TGTGCCAGCAGTTACTCGACCCTCGGCGGGGGGGCCCTTGATCGGACAGATACGCAGTATTTT. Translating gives CASSYSTLGGGALDRTDTQYF.

CDR3 sequence: CASSSQGYNSPLHF. CDR3 DNA sequence: TGCGCCAGCAGCTCGCAGGGTTATAATTCACCCCTCCACTTT. This rearrangement joins TRBV5-1 to TRBJ1-6; D might be TRBD1 (5 bases). CDR1 and CDR2 (germline): SGHRS, YFSETQ. V gave up 3 bases and J gave up 4 bases, with 8 bases separating them. The CDR3 has 14 amino acids.

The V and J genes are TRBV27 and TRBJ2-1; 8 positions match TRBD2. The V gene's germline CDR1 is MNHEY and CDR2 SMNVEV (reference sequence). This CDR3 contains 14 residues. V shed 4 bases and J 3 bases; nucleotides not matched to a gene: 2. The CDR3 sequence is CASSSGGVYNEQFF. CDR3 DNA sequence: TGTGCCAGCAGTTCCGGGGGGGTCTACAATGAGCAGTTCTTC.

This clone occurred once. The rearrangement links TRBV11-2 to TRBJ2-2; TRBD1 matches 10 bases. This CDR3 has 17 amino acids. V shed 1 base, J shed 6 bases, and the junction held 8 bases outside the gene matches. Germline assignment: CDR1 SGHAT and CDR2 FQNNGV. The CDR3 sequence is CASSLAVGTGVAGELFF. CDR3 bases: TGTGCCAGCAGCTTAGCGGTGGGGACAGGGGTCGCCGGGGAGCTGTTTTTT.

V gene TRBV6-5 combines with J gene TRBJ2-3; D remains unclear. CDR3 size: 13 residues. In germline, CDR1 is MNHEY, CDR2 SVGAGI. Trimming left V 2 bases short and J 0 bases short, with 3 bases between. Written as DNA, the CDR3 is TGTGCCAGCAGTTACCGGAGCACAGATACGCAGTATTTT. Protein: CASSYRSTDTQYF.

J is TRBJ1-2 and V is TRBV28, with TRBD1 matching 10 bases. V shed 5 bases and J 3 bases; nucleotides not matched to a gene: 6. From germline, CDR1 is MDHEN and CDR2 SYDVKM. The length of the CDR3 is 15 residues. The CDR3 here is CASSLGTGVYYGYTF. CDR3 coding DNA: TGTGCCAGCAGTCTCGGGACAGGGGTATACTATGGCTACACCTTC.